What follows are 14 T cell receptor beta chains derived from one specimen sequenced in a study of technical replicates of blood from a few donors (dated by TCRdb to about 2017). The library was made by the immunoSEQ multiplex PCR assay. TCRdb carries this immuneACCESS record with in-frame sequences only. Its versions omit some clonotypes, under half of them owing to an unresolved V gene in the studies checked, with the rest unexplained. This sample lists about 73,000 clones; 93% were detected once. 0.25% of the sample is taken by the ten largest. The sequencing sample was made of T cells isolated from PBMCs. Receptors originate from a human donor in good health.

The J gene is TRBJ1-2, the V gene TRBV28, with D possibly matching TRBD1 (5 bases). Deletions cut 3 bases from V and 2 bases from J, with 16 bases between. The CDR3 loop spans 16 amino acids. Germline V gene sequence: CDR1 MDHEN, CDR2 SYDVKM. CDR3 loop: CASSFVVRGTNYGYTF. The CDR3 DNA is TGTGCCAGCAGTTTCGTCGTCCGGGGGACGAACTATGGCTACACCTTC.

Written as DNA, the CDR3 is TGTGCCAGTAGTATCAGACAGGAAGCTAACTATGGCTACACCTTC. Its translation is CASSIRQEANYGYTF. This chain links TRBV19 with TRBJ1-2; perhaps TRBD1 as D (6 bases). This CDR3 contains 15 residues. Between the trimmed V and J ends, which lost 3 bases and 0 bases, there was a span of 11 bases. Germline values: CDR1 LNHDA, CDR2 SQIVND (reference sequence). The whole variable domain, filled in from reference TRBV19 and TRBJ1-2, reads DGGITQSPKYLFRKEGQNVTLSCEQNLNHDAMYWYRQDPGQGLRLIYYSQIVNDFQKGDIAEGYSVSREKKESFPLTVTSAQKNPTAFYLCASSIRQEANYGYTFGSGTRLTVV.

The rearrangement links TRBV29-1 to TRBJ1-1, with D unclear. Looked up from germline, CDR1 is SQVTM and CDR2 is ANQGSEA. The CDR3 length is 13 residues. Trimming removed 8 bases at V and 0 bases at J, with 13 bases between. The CDR3 reads CSPARALNTEAFF. CDR3 DNA sequence: TGCAGCCCCGCGAGGGCATTGAACACTGAAGCTTTCTTT.

This chain connects TRBV6-5 to TRBJ2-1; 7 bases are a match to TRBD2. V shed 5 bases, J shed 8 bases, and the junction held 12 bases outside the gene matches. The CDR3 covers 15 residues. Per germline, CDR1 MNHEY and CDR2 SVGAGI. In DNA, the CDR3 is TGTGCCAGCAGTCAGGACCGGGGAGGGGTCGATGAGCAGTTCTTC. It is translated as CASSQDRGGVDEQFF.

This clone was counted a few times. The chain joins TRBV27 to TRBJ2-5; possibly TRBD2 for D (6 bases). CDR1 is MNHEY and CDR2 is SMNVEV in the germline V gene (reference sequence). This CDR3 has 14 residues. The V and J ends lost 2 bases and 5 bases respectively, with 12 bases between them. The CDR3 DNA sequence: TGTGCCAGCAGTTTAATGGGGGGAAGGGAGACCCAGTACTTC. It specifies CASSLMGGRETQYF.

The chain couples TRBV10-1 to TRBJ2-7; 9 bases match TRBD2. In germline, CDR1 is WNHNN, CDR2 SYGVQD (reference sequence). The CDR3 has 16 residues. V lost 6 bases, J lost 0 bases, and 9 bases stayed unmatched. The CDR3 spells CASSAGGTALSYEQYF. The CDR3 nucleotides are TGCGCCAGCAGCGCGGGGGGGACAGCCCTCTCCTACGAGCAGTACTTC.

This clone was detected a few times. The chain recombines TRBV11-1 with TRBJ2-1, with D unresolved. The V end was cut by 5 bases, the J end by 8 bases, with 7 bases between. This CDR3 region has 11 residues. CDR1 is SGHAT and CDR2 is FQDESV in the germline V gene (reference sequence). For the CDR3, the DNA is TGTGCCAGCAGCCCCTATCATGAGCAGTTCTTC. Its translation is CASSPYHEQFF.

The V call is TRBV9, the J call TRBJ2-7, with a weak D call TRBD2 (5 bases). CDR1 is SGDLS and CDR2 is YYNGEE in the germline V gene. The CDR3 has 14 residues. V lost 0 bases and J 5 bases, leaving 12 bases between the germline ends. The CDR3 loop reads CASSVGLSDHEQYF. Here the CDR3 DNA reads TGTGCCAGCAGCGTAGGACTTAGCGACCACGAGCAGTACTTC.

The DNA of the CDR3 is TGTGCCAGCAGTGCCTACGGCGGGACAGGCTACGAGCAGTACTTC. This codes for CASSAYGGTGYEQYF. The chain has TRBV6-5 and TRBJ2-7, with 8 nucleotides matching TRBD1. The germline gives CDR1 MNHEY, CDR2 SVGAGI. V lost 5 bases and J lost 3; bases outside the gene matches: 9. This CDR3 has 15 residues.

The chain is built from TRBV7-2 and TRBJ1-3; D is unclear. This CDR3 is built from 16 residues. V dropped 7 bases and J dropped 0 bases, with 16 bases sitting between them. From germline, CDR1 is SGHTA and CDR2 FQGNSA. As DNA, the CDR3 is TGTGCCAGCACTCTCATGGGCAGGAACTCTGGAAACACCATATATTTT. Encoded protein: CASTLMGRNSGNTIYF.

The rearrangement links TRBV19 to TRBJ2-1, with 8 bases lining up with TRBD2. Looked up from germline, CDR1 is LNHDA and CDR2 is SQIVND (reference sequence). The CDR3 is 17 amino acids. After removal of 0 bases from V and 5 bases from J, the junction contained 9 bases not matched to a gene. In DNA, the CDR3 is TGTGCCAGTAGTATAGAGAGGCGGGAGGCCCGTCACAATGAGCAGTTCTTC. This encodes CASSIERREARHNEQFF.

The sample holds one count of this clone. J is TRBJ2-2 and V is TRBV29-1; TRBD2 matches at 8 bases. CDR3 length: 15 residues. Unmatched junction bases numbered 9, after V lost 7 bases and J lost 2 bases. Germline CDR1 is SQVTM and CDR2 is ANQGSEA. As DNA, the CDR3 is TGCAGCGGGGGGGGAGGACTAGCCAACACCGGGGAGCTGTTTTTT. Translation: CSGGGGLANTGELFF.

The V call is TRBV6-4, the J call TRBJ1-2; D might be TRBD1 (5 bases). With 0 bases removed from V and 8 bases from J, the gap between germline ends came to 16 bases. The CDR3 is 15 residues long. Germline loops: CDR1 MRHNA, CDR2 SNTAGT. CDR3 bases: TGTGCCAGCAGTGACTCATACGGCAGGGTTGGAGGCTACACCTTC. Its protein product is CASSDSYGRVGGYTF.

V usage is TRBV10-3 and J usage is TRBJ1-4, with D possibly TRBD1 on 5 matching bases. The V gene's germline CDR1 is ENHRY and CDR2 SYGVKD. V lost 8 bases and J lost 16, with 20 bases in between. This CDR3 has 12 residues. The CDR3 DNA follows: TGTGCCATCTCCGAAGGGGCACTTTTCTCGTTTTTT. This translates into CAISEGALFSFF.